These T cell receptor beta chains were read from a single sample in a study of pediatric ulcerative colitis. TCRdb's table, derived via immunoSEQ multiplex PCR, lists solely in-frame clones and lacks some. The repertoire holds more than 40,000 clones, with around 76% as singletons. Sequencing was performed on gut tissue. These receptors were collected from a girl aged 5 to 17 with moderate ulcerative colitis. CDR3s include the opening cysteine and the closing phenylalanine or tryptophan. The order of the fields is D gene, V gene, J gene, clone size, CDR3 DNA, CDR3 protein. The D gene is left open where the match is weak. Clone size, where shown, is once, few, many, or a class for clones that have expanded.

NA,TRBV19,TRBJ2-2,NA,TGTGCCAGTAGAAATTTTAGCGGTCCCGGGGAGCTGTTTTTT,CASRNFSGPGELFF
TRBD1,TRBV19,TRBJ1-2,NA,TGTGCCAGTAGTATCCCCGGACAGGGGGGGGGCTACACCTTC,CASSIPGQGGGYTF
TRBD1,TRBV5-1,TRBJ1-4,NA,TGCGCCAGCAGGGGACAGGGAAGGGAAAAACTGTTTTTT,CASRGQGREKLFF
TRBD1,TRBV27,TRBJ2-3,once,TGTGCCAGCAGTTTTCTTCTGGGACAGGGGGCAACAGATACGCAGTATTTT,CASSFLLGQGATDTQYF
NA,TRBV18,TRBJ2-7,NA,TGTGCCAGCTCATACGGCCCAGTCCCCTACGAGCAGTACTTC,CASSYGPVPYEQYF
TRBD2,TRBV9,TRBJ2-1,NA,TGTGCCAGCAGCGTTGAGACTAGCGGATACTCCTACAATGAGCAGTTCTTC,CASSVETSGYSYNEQFF
TRBD2,TRBV7-9,TRBJ2-7,NA,TGTGCCAGCAGGGGGGAGGGTTCCGAGCAGTACTTC,CASRGEGSEQYF
NA,TRBV11-2,TRBJ1-1,NA,TGTGCCAGCAGTCTCCTCCGGGGAGCTCCGGAAGCTTTCTTT,CASSLLRGAPEAFF
NA,TRBV5-6,TRBJ1-4,NA,TGTGCCAGCAGCGGTACAGGATCAACTAATGAAAAACTGTTTTTT,CASSGTGSTNEKLFF
TRBD1,TRBV5-1,TRBJ2-1,NA,TGCGCCAGCAGCCGACAGGGGTCGGGAGCTGTCAATGAGCAGTTCTTC,CASSRQGSGAVNEQFF
NA,TRBV28,TRBJ2-3,NA,TGTGCCAGCAGTCCTACGGGACGGGGCACAGATACGCAGTATTTT,CASSPTGRGTDTQYF
TRBD1,TRBV9,TRBJ1-4,NA,TGTGCCAGCAGCAAAGGACAGGGTGGTGAAAAACTGTTTTTT,CASSKGQGGEKLFF
NA,TRBV10-2,TRBJ2-2,once,TGCGCCAGCAGTGAGGAGGGTACGGACACCGGGGAGCTGTTTTTT,CASSEEGTDTGELFF
NA,TRBV7-2,TRBJ2-7,NA,TGTGCCAGCAGCTTAGCAGGAGGGAAATCCTACGAGCAGTACTTC,CASSLAGGKSYEQYF
TRBD1,TRBV5-4,TRBJ1-4,once,TGTGCCAGCAGCCGGGGACAGGGTCGGGAAAAACTGTTTTTT,CASSRGQGREKLFF
NA,TRBV7-9,TRBJ2-1,NA,TGTGCCAGCAGCCACCTAGGGGCGGGGAATAGGAATGAGCAGTTCTTC,CASSHLGAGNRNEQFF
NA,TRBV29-1,TRBJ1-2,NA,TGCAGCGTTGTATCACAGGGCTTTAACTATGGCTACACCTTC,CSVVSQGFNYGYTF
NA,TRBV25-1,TRBJ2-5,NA,TGTGCCAGCAGTGAAATCGACCTTGGGGAGACCCAGTACTTC,CASSEIDLGETQYF
NA,TRBV4-1,TRBJ1-4,once,TGCGCCAGCAGCCAGGCCGGGGCAACTAATGAAAAACTGTTTTTT,CASSQAGATNEKLFF
NA,TRBV28,TRBJ1-2,few,TGTGCCAGCAGTTTATCGGACCGGCAGGGCTACACCTTC,CASSLSDRQGYTF
NA,TRBV28,TRBJ2-5,NA,TGTGCCAGCAAACAGCAAGAGACCCAGTACTTC,CASKQQETQYF
NA,TRBV5-6,TRBJ2-2,NA,TGTGCCAGCAGATGGGGATTGGCCGGGGAGCTGTTTTTT,CASRWGLAGELFF
NA,TRBV10-3,TRBJ1-5,NA,TGTGCCATCAGTGCGGTCGGGGTTGGGCAGCCCCAGCATTTT,CAISAVGVGQPQHF
TRBD1,TRBV4-2,TRBJ1-1,NA,TGTGCCAGCAGCCATGGGGACAGGGGGGGCACTGAAGCTTTCTTT,CASSHGDRGGTEAFF
TRBD1,TRBV5-1,TRBJ2-3,NA,TGCGCCAGCACAGGGGGCGCGGGGGATACGCAGTATTTT,CASTGGAGDTQYF
NA,TRBV7-9,TRBJ1-3,few,TGTGCCAGCAGCCCGGGGAATTCTGGAAACACCATATATTTT,CASSPGNSGNTIYF
NA,TRBV11-2,TRBJ2-1,NA,TGTGCCAGCAGCTTAGGACAGAACAATGAGCAGTTCTTC,CASSLGQNNEQFF
TRBD1,TRBV5-1,TRBJ2-7,NA,TGCGCCAGCAGCTTGTTGGGGACAGGGATTACCTACGAGCAGTACTTC,CASSLLGTGITYEQYF
NA,TRBV30,TRBJ2-2,NA,TGTGCTTGCGCCCCCGTGGCTACCGGGGAGCTGTTTTTT,CACAPVATGELFF
TRBD2,TRBV7-6,TRBJ2-7,NA,TGTGCCAGCAGCTTAGGGGCTAGCGGGGGAGTCTACGAGCAGTACTTC,CASSLGASGGVYEQYF
NA,TRBV7-9,TRBJ1-6,NA,TGTGCCAGCAGCCCTAAGGAGTATAATTCACCCCTCCACTTT,CASSPKEYNSPLHF
NA,TRBV7-9,TRBJ2-1,NA,TGTGCCAGCACCCACCCTACAGTTACCAATGAGCAGTTCTTC,CASTHPTVTNEQFF
NA,TRBV4-1,TRBJ1-3,few,TGCGCCAGCAGCCAACCGACGGTCAGCTCTGGAAACACCATATATTTT,CASSQPTVSSGNTIYF
NA,TRBV5-4,TRBJ2-7,NA,TGTGCCTCCCTCGGGCTAACAACCTACGAGCAGTACTTC,CASLGLTTYEQYF
NA,TRBV10-3,TRBJ1-2,NA,TGTGCCATCAGGGAAGGGACGGCCTCGGGGGGCTACACCTTC,CAIREGTASGGYTF
NA,TRBV11-1,TRBJ1-1,NA,TGTGCCAGCGCCAAACAGCCCATGAACACTGAAGCTTTCTTT,CASAKQPMNTEAFF
TRBD1,TRBV9,TRBJ1-1,few,TGTGCCAGCAGCGCACGGGACAGCGTTGAAGCTTTCTTT,CASSARDSVEAFF
TRBD2,TRBV23-1,TRBJ2-5,NA,TGCGCCAGCAGTCAATCCTTCGGGTGGGGAACGGGGCCTAGCGGGGTGGAGACCCAGTACTTC,CASSQSFGWGTGPSGVETQYF
TRBD2,TRBV7-9,TRBJ2-3,NA,TGTGCCAGCAGCCCCTTGACTAGCGGGAGGGATACGCAGTATTTT,CASSPLTSGRDTQYF
NA,TRBV10-3,TRBJ2-7,NA,TGTGCCACCTCGGGACTTTCCTACGAGCAGTACTTC,CATSGLSYEQYF